The source of this T cell receptor (beta chain) is a study of cytotoxic CD8 clonotypes in ibrutinib-treated CLL. Turning to the study itself: The taking of response samples occurred after a median about eleven months of treatment, with a range of 6 to 36. Average yields of approximately 260,000 productive templates and about 97,000 productive rearrangements characterized the samples.

The length of the CDR3 is 12 residues. V was pared by 6 bases and J by 1 base, with 6 bases between. Concerning this clone: The antigen remains unidentified.

Study findings and constraints: Whereas clonality rose at ibrutinib response, it declined toward baseline at progression.

Targeted sequencing depth ranged from 1 in 200,000 to 1 in 1 million T cells. Profiled with immunoSEQ multiplex PCR; TCRdb holds only in-frame clones, not every one. Of about 160,000 clones listed, around 80% are singletons. This receptor was taken from a human donor with chronic lymphocytic leukemia. Material: PBMCs, obtained after 24 months of ibrutinib treatment. The rearrangement uses TRBV6-7 and TRBJ1-1; D is undetermined. TRBV6-7 falls under the ORF class, with uncertain function. This chain's CDR3 is CASRLGNTEAFF. CDR3 in DNA: TGTGCCAGCAGACTAGGGAACACTGAAGCTTTCTTT.